Following are 32 T cell receptor beta chains from one sample sequenced in a study of cytomegalovirus exposure and HLA in healthy donors. Both 60 Vbeta primers and 13 Jbeta primers went into the PCR. Clones were read by immunoSEQ multiplex PCR, and TCRdb kept only the in-frame ones, dropping some. The sample carries 35,000 to 45,000 clones, 85% to 95% recorded once. Sequenced sample: PBMCs. The receptors were sampled from a woman younger than 35 in good health and CMV-seronegative.

The J gene is TRBJ1-5, the V gene TRBV10-3; 10 bases map to TRBD1. V was pared by 8 bases and J by 2 bases, with 6 bases of the junction left unmatched. The CDR3 loop spans 15 amino acids. CDR1 is ENHRY and CDR2 is SYGVKD in the germline V gene. CDR3 DNA sequence: TGTGCCATCGGAGAGGGACAGGGGCGCAATCAGCCCCAGCATTTT. It translates to CAIGEGQGRNQPQHF.

The V and J genes are TRBV19 and TRBJ2-3; 12 bases are shared with TRBD2. CDR1 and CDR2 from the germline V gene are LNHDA and SQIVND (reference sequence). With 4 bases clipped from V and 2 bases from J, the junction kept 4 bases outside the gene matches. This CDR3 region has 16 residues. The CDR3 sequence is CASSKLAGGFTDTQYF. The DNA for the CDR3 is TGTGCCAGTAGTAAACTAGCGGGAGGCTTCACAGATACGCAGTATTTT.

Note on this clone: Relative to the germline gene, one junction end is altered; a read error may explain this. The V gene is TRBV7-3, the J gene TRBJ2-3; tentatively, D is TRBD2 (7 bases). Germline lookup yields CDR1 SGHTA and CDR2 FQGTGA. This CDR3 is 17 amino acids long. This chain's CDR3 is CASSLARGAGSTHTQYF. CDR3 DNA: TGTGCCAGCAGCTTAGCCAGGGGAGCGGGGAGCACACATACGCAGTATTTT.

The genes are TRBV30 and TRBJ1-4; D is perhaps TRBD1 (6 bases). CDR3 length: 17 amino acids. CDR1 and CDR2 from the germline V gene are GTSNPN and SVGIG (reference sequence). Trimming shortened V by 7 bases and J by 3 bases, and 24 bases separated the two germline ends. CDR3 nucleotides: TGTGCCTTATCAAAGCGGGGGGCTAATAGGTCTAATGAAAAACTGTTTTTT. It translates to CALSKRGANRSNEKLFF. The whole variable domain, filled in from reference TRBV30 and TRBJ1-4, reads SQTIHQWPATLVQPVGSPLSLECTVEGTSNPNLYWYRQAAGRGLQLLFYSVGIGQISSEVPQNLSASRPQDRQFILSSKKLLLSDSGFYLCALSKRGANRSNEKLFFGSGTQLSVL.

V is TRBV28 and J is TRBJ2-1, with TRBD2 identical over 13 bases. CDR3 size: 22 residues. CDR1 is MDHEN and CDR2 is SYDVKM in the germline V gene. The ends lost 3 bases at V and 5 bases at J; junction bases unmatched: 22. The CDR3 loop is CASSFRVRRGLAGVIVDNEQFF. As DNA, the CDR3 is TGTGCCAGCAGTTTCAGGGTTCGGCGAGGACTAGCGGGAGTCATCGTCGACAATGAGCAGTTCTTC. The whole variable domain, filled in from reference TRBV28 and TRBJ2-1, reads DVKVTQSSRYLVKRTGEKVFLECVQDMDHENMFWYRQDPGLGLRLIYFSYDVKMKEKGDIPEGYSVSREKKERFSLILESASTNQTSMYLCASSFRVRRGLAGVIVDNEQFFGPGTRLTVL.

The V and J genes are TRBV28 and TRBJ2-5; the match to TRBD2 covers 8 bases. In germline, CDR1 is MDHEN, CDR2 SYDVKM. This CDR3 comprises 14 residues. After removal of 2 bases from V and 5 bases from J, the junction contained 4 bases not matched to a gene. CDR3 loop: CASSLRTSLETQYF. For the CDR3, the DNA is TGTGCCAGCAGTTTACGGACTAGCTTGGAGACCCAGTACTTC. The variable domain in full, completed from reference TRBV28 and TRBJ2-5, reads DVKVTQSSRYLVKRTGEKVFLECVQDMDHENMFWYRQDPGLGLRLIYFSYDVKMKEKGDIPEGYSVSREKKERFSLILESASTNQTSMYLCASSLRTSLETQYFGPGTRLLVL.

The chain couples TRBV14 to TRBJ2-2, with TRBD2 as a possible D gene (5 bases). Germline CDR1 and CDR2: SGHDN and FVKESK. The length of the CDR3 is 16 residues. Trimming cost V 4 bases and J 1 base, with 13 bases left between them. The CDR3 spells CASSRPRGLNTGELFF. The DNA of the CDR3 is TGTGCCAGCAGCCGCCCCCGCGGGCTGAACACCGGGGAGCTGTTTTTT.

The CDR3 reads CATSRDILQVYGYTF. The CDR3 coding sequence is TGTGCCACCAGCAGGGACATCCTCCAGGTCTATGGCTACACCTTC. V gene TRBV15 combines with J gene TRBJ1-2; D possibly corresponds to TRBD1 (5 bases). CDR3 length equals 15 residues. The V end was cut by 3 bases, the J end by 4 bases, with 15 bases between. The V gene's germline CDR1 is LNHNV and CDR2 YYDKDF (reference sequence).

The rearrangement links TRBV27 to TRBJ2-7; 8 bases line up with TRBD1. Germline CDR1 MNHEY, CDR2 SMNVEV (reference sequence). The CDR3 is made up of 16 amino acids. V gave up 6 bases and J gave up 3 bases; unmatched junction bases: 13. The CDR3 loop is CASRYRGVRSSYEQYF. CDR3 sequence (DNA): TGTGCCAGCAGGTACAGGGGGGTAAGGTCAAGCTACGAGCAGTACTTC.

This clone has just one count. CDR3 protein: CSVGQGKVTQYF. Here the CDR3 DNA reads TGCAGCGTAGGACAGGGGAAAGTGACCCAGTACTTC. The gene calls are TRBV29-1 and TRBJ2-5; 9 nucleotides match TRBD1. Germline CDR1 reads SQVTM; CDR2 reads ANQGSEA. CDR3 length: 12 residues. V lost 6 bases and J lost 7; bases outside the gene matches: 6.

This clone has just one count. The genes are TRBV6-5 and TRBJ1-5; D is uncertain. Trimming stripped 4 bases from V and 3 bases from J, with 10 bases between. The CDR3 totals 14 residues. CDR1 and CDR2 (germline): MNHEY, SVGAGI. The CDR3 region is CASSSAQFNQPQHF. The CDR3 DNA is TGTGCCAGCAGTTCGGCACAGTTCAATCAGCCCCAGCATTTT.

The chain employs TRBV7-2 and TRBJ1-2; D call uncertain. Germline values: CDR1 SGHTA, CDR2 FQGNSA. Between the trimmed V and J ends, which lost 5 bases and 0 bases, there was a span of 4 bases. The CDR3 extends over 12 amino acids. The CDR3 region is CASSATNYGYTF. The DNA of the CDR3 is TGTGCCAGCAGCGCGACTAACTATGGCTACACCTTC. The whole variable domain, remainder taken from reference TRBV7-2 and TRBJ1-2, is GAGVSQSPSNKVTEKGKDVELRCDPISGHTALYWYRQSLGQGLEFLIYFQGNSAPDKSGLPSDRFSAERTGGSVSTLTIQRTQQEDSAVYLCASSATNYGYTFGSGTRLTVV.

The gene calls are TRBV11-1 and TRBJ2-5, with 8 bases lining up with TRBD2. The length of the CDR3 is 15 residues. Germline V gene lookup returns CDR1 SGHAT and CDR2 FQDESV (reference sequence). Losses at the gene ends were 4 bases for V and 3 bases for J; bases not matched to a gene: 7. The CDR3 DNA reads TGTGCCAGCAGCTCCCTAGGGACTAGAGAAGAGACCCAGTACTTC. It translates to CASSSLGTREETQYF.

The CDR3 DNA sequence: TGTGCCAGCAGTTACTTAGAGACTAGCGGTACCTACGAGCAGTACTTC. This encodes CASSYLETSGTYEQYF. The rearrangement joins TRBV6-6 to TRBJ2-7, with TRBD2 identical over 9 bases. The CDR3 runs to 16 residues. Germline values: CDR1 MNHNY, CDR2 SVGAGI (reference sequence). J was trimmed by 2 bases and V by 1 base; bases with no gene match: 6.

The rearrangement uses TRBV28 and TRBJ1-2, with 8 bases identical to TRBD1. Germline V gives CDR1 MDHEN, CDR2 SYDVKM. Losses at the gene ends were 6 bases for V and 4 bases for J; bases not matched to a gene: 13. The CDR3 runs to 16 residues. CDR3 DNA: TGTGCCAGCAGAAGTGGGGTGGGGACAGGACCCTATGGCTACACCTTC. Translation gives CASRSGVGTGPYGYTF.

The chain links TRBV10-3 to TRBJ1-3; maybe TRBD1 (6 bases). The germline gives CDR1 ENHRY, CDR2 SYGVKD. The V end was cut by 6 bases, the J end by 1 base, with 22 bases between. CDR3 size: 18 residues. The DNA of the CDR3 is TGTGCCATCAGGGGAACAGGGAGCTATCTGCTTTCTGGAAACACCATATATTTT. Protein: CAIRGTGSYLLSGNTIYF.

The rearrangement uses TRBV18 and TRBJ2-5, with D perhaps matching TRBD1 (6 bases). Trimming shortened V by 8 bases and J by 2 bases, and 12 bases separated the two germline ends. CDR3 length: 13 residues. Germline V gives CDR1 KGHSH, CDR2 LQKENI. CDR3 residues: CASPLDRQETQYF. CDR3 DNA: TGTGCCAGCCCACTGGACAGACAAGAGACCCAGTACTTC.

CDR3 DNA: TGTGCCAGCAGCCCTGGGGCGAACACTGAAGCTTTCTTT. Protein product: CASSPGANTEAFF. The chain recombines TRBV6-6 with TRBJ1-1, with a possible D match to TRBD1 (5 bases). The germline V and J ends were trimmed by 6 bases and 1 base, with 9 bases remaining between them. Germline V gene data show CDR1 as MNHNY and CDR2 as SVGAGI (reference sequence). The CDR3 sequence is 13 residues long.

The chain combines TRBV12-5 with TRBJ2-1, with 7 bases fitting TRBD1. The CDR3 runs 16 residues. Trimming removed 1 base from V and 10 bases from J; junction bases left unmatched: 13. CDR1 and CDR2 (germline): LGHNT, FRNRAP. CDR3 residues: CASGLEVITGVGEQFF. In nucleotides, the CDR3 is TGTGCTAGTGGTTTGGAGGTCATAACAGGGGTGGGGGAGCAGTTCTTC.

The chain employs TRBV2 and TRBJ1-1, with a weak D call TRBD1 (5 bases). V was shortened by 7 bases and J by 6 bases, with 15 bases between the two germline ends. CDR1 is SNHLY and CDR2 is FYNNEI in the germline V gene. This CDR3 spans 13 amino acids. CDR3 region: CASTPGGLAEAFF. The DNA of the CDR3 is TGTGCCAGCACCCCGGGGGGGTTGGCTGAAGCTTTCTTT.

The gene calls are TRBV23-1 and TRBJ2-1; D possibly corresponds to TRBD1 (6 bases). TRBV23-1 counts as an open reading frame of uncertain function. The CDR3 consists of 16 residues. V dropped 0 bases and J dropped 5 bases, with 14 bases sitting between them. CDR3 protein: CASSQSDRKSNNEQFF. CDR3 nucleotide sequence: TGCGCCAGCAGTCAATCGGACAGAAAGTCCAACAATGAGCAGTTCTTC.

This sequence joins TRBV2 and TRBJ2-6; 10 bases map to TRBD1. From germline, CDR1 is SNHLY and CDR2 FYNNEI. The CDR3 runs to 16 residues. Losses at the gene ends were 5 bases for V and 0 bases for J; bases not matched to a gene: 1. The CDR3 protein is CASSRTGGSGANVLTF. CDR3 DNA sequence: TGTGCCAGCAGTAGGACAGGGGGCTCTGGGGCCAACGTCCTGACTTTC.

The chain is built from TRBV12-5 and TRBJ1-1; the match to TRBD1 covers 8 bases. V shed 0 bases, J shed 1 base, and the junction held 10 bases outside the gene matches. Germline assignment: CDR1 LGHNT and CDR2 FRNRAP. CDR3 size: 18 residues. The DNA of the CDR3 is TGTGCTAGTGGTTTGGTACTCGGGACAGGCCTCGGGAACACTGAAGCTTTCTTT. Translated, it gives CASGLVLGTGLGNTEAFF.

This clone has just one count. This chain connects TRBV7-2 to TRBJ1-3; D ambiguous. Germline V CDR1 and CDR2: SGHTA, FQGNSA. This CDR3 has 16 residues. Trimming stripped 1 base from V and 4 bases from J, with 14 bases between. The CDR3 DNA reads TGTGCCAGCAGCTTAGTCGGGAACTCCGCGGGAAACACCATATATTTT. Translating it yields CASSLVGNSAGNTIYF.

This chain joins TRBV7-2 and TRBJ2-7, with TRBD1 matching 7 bases. Germline lookup yields CDR1 SGHTA and CDR2 FQGNSA. Unmatched junction bases numbered 2, after V lost 1 base and J lost 2 bases. This CDR3 has 14 residues. The CDR3 DNA sequence: TGTGCCAGCAGCTTAGAAACAGGGGCCTACGAGCAGTACTTC. Encoded protein: CASSLETGAYEQYF.

The chain combines TRBV29-1 with TRBJ2-3, with TRBD2 identical over 13 bases. CDR1 and CDR2 from the germline V gene are SQVTM and ANQGSEA. Trimming took 4 bases from V and 6 from J; bases not matched to a gene: 7. The CDR3 sequence is 15 residues long. The chain's CDR3 is CSVVRTSGRPDTQYF. CDR3 coding DNA: TGCAGCGTTGTACGGACTAGCGGGAGACCTGATACGCAGTATTTT.

The rearrangement links TRBV7-3 to TRBJ1-1; D remains unclear. V dropped 6 bases and J dropped 2 bases, with 16 bases sitting between them. CDR3 length: 15 residues. Germline V CDR1 and CDR2: SGHTA, FQGTGA. The CDR3 nucleotides are TGTGCCAGCAGTCCACCGGGAAGATTAAACACTGAAGCTTTCTTT. Translating it yields CASSPPGRLNTEAFF.

V and J are TRBV11-3 and TRBJ1-1; D unclear. The CDR3 spans 13 residues. Germline CDR1 SGHNT, CDR2 YENEEA. V was cut by 0 bases and J by 5 bases, with 7 bases left in between. CDR3 loop: CASSLDSGTEAFF. The CDR3 DNA sequence: TGTGCCAGCAGCTTAGATTCGGGTACTGAAGCTTTCTTT.

V usage is TRBV6-1 and J usage is TRBJ1-2; no reliable D call. CDR3 length: 12 amino acids. The V gene's germline CDR1 is MNHNS and CDR2 SASEGT. V was clipped by 3 bases and J by 11 bases, with 13 bases between them. The CDR3 coding sequence is TGTGCCAGCAGTGACCCTCAACTGAGATACACCTTC. Translating it yields CASSDPQLRYTF.

V usage is TRBV7-8 and J usage is TRBJ1-2; D gene unclear. The V end was cut by 1 base, the J end by 3 bases, with 6 bases between. The CDR3 has 13 residues. Germline CDR1 reads SGHVS; CDR2 reads FQNEAQ. CDR3: CASSLGADYGYTF. The CDR3 DNA follows: TGTGCCAGCAGCTTAGGGGCAGACTATGGCTACACCTTC.

This chain connects TRBV25-1 to TRBJ1-2; TRBD1 matches at 8 bases. The CDR3 is 15 residues long. Germline CDR1 reads MGHDK; CDR2 reads SYGVNS. V shed 6 bases, J shed 1 base, and the junction held 7 bases outside the gene matches. The CDR3 DNA reads as TGTGCCAGCAGGGCCGACAGGGGAGGTAACTATGGCTACACCTTC. Protein product: CASRADRGGNYGYTF.

The chain has TRBV19 and TRBJ2-7; maybe TRBD2 (7 bases). V was pared by 6 bases and J by 2 bases, with 17 bases between. The CDR3 extends over 15 amino acids. From germline, CDR1 is LNHDA and CDR2 SQIVND (reference sequence). The CDR3: CASSGLGGPPYEQYF. The CDR3, as DNA: TGTGCCAGTAGCGGCTTGGGGGGGCCGCCCTACGAGCAGTACTTC.